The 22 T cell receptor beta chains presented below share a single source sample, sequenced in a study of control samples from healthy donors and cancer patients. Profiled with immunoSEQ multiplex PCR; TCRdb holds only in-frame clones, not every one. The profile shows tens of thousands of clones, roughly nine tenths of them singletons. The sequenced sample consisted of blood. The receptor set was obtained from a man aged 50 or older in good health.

CDR3 bases: TGCAGTGCTAGTCTGGGATCCTTTTGGGACGAGCAGTACTTC. Protein sequence: CSASLGSFWDEQYF. The chain has TRBV20-1 and TRBJ2-7; D is unresolved. CDR3 size: 14 residues. The germline V gene encodes CDR1 DFQATT and CDR2 SNEGSKA (reference sequence). V shed 3 bases and J shed 5 bases, with 17 bases lying between them.

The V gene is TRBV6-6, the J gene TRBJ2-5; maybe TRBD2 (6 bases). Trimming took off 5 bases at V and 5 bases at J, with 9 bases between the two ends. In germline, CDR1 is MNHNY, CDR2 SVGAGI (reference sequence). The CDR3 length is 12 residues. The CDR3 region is CASSPRGETQYF. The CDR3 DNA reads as TGTGCCAGCAGTCCTCGGGGGGAGACCCAGTACTTC.

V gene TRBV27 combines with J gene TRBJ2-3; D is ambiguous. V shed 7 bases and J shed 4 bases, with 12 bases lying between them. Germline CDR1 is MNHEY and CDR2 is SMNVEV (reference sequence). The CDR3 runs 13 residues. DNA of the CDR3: TGTGCCAGCAATTCAGGATGGTCAGATACGCAGTATTTT. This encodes CASNSGWSDTQYF.

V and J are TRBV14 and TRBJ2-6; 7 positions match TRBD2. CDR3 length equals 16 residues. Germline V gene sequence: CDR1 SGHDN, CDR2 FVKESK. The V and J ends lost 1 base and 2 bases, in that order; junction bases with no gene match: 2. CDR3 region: CASSQVRGTGANVLTF. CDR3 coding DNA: TGTGCCAGCAGCCAAGTGCGGGGGACTGGGGCCAACGTCCTGACTTTC.

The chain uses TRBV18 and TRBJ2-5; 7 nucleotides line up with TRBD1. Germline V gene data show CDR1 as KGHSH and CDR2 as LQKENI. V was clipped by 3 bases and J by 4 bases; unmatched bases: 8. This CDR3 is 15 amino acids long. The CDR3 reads CASSPPGQLLETQYF. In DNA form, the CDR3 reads TGTGCCAGCTCACCGCCGGGACAGTTGCTAGAGACCCAGTACTTC. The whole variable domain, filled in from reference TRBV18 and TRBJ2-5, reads NAGVMQNPRHLVRRRGQEARLRCSPMKGHSHVYWYRQLPEEGLKFMVYLQKENIIDESGMPKERFSAEFPKEGPSILRIQQVVRGDSAAYFCASSPPGQLLETQYFGPGTRLLVL.

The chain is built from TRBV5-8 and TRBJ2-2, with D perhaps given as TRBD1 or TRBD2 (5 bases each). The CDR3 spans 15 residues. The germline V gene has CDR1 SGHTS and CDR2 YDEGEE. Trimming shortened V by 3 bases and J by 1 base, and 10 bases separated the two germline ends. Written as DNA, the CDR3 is TGTGCCAGCAGCTACGGGACGCTGAACACCGGGGAGCTGTTTTTT. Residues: CASSYGTLNTGELFF.

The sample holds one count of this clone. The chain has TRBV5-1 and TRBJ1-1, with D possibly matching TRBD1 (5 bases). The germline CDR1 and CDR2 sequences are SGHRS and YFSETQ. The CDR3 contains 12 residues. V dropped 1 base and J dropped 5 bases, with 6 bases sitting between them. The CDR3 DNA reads TGCGCCAGCAGCTTGAGGGGAACTGAAGCTTTCTTT. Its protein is CASSLRGTEAFF.

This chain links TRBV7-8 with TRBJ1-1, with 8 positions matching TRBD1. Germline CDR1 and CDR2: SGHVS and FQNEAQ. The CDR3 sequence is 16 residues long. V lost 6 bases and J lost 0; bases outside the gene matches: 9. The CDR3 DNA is TGTGCCAGCAGTTCAAGGACAGGGCCCATGAACACTGAAGCTTTCTTT. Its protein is CASSSRTGPMNTEAFF.

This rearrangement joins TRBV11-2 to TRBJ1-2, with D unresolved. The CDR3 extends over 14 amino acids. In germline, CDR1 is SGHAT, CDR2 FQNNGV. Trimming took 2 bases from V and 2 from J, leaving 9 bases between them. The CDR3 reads CASSLSEGNYGYTF. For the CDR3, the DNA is TGTGCCAGCAGCTTATCGGAAGGGAACTATGGCTACACCTTC.

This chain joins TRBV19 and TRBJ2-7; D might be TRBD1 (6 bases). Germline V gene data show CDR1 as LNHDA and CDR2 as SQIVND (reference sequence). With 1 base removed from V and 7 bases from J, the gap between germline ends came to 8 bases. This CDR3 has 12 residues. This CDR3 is CASSIAQGEQYF. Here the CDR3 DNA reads TGTGCCAGTAGTATAGCTCAGGGGGAGCAGTACTTC.

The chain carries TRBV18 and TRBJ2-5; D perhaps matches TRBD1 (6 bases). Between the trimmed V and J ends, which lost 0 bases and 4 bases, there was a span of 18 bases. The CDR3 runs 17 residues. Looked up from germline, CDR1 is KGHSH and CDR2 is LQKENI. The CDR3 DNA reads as TGTGCCAGCTCACCACCCTTAGACACCTCGACAGGAGAGACCCAGTACTTC. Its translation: CASSPPLDTSTGETQYF.

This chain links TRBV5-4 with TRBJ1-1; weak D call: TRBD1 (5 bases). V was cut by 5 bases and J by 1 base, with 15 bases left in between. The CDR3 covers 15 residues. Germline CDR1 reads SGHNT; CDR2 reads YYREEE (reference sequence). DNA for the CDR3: TGTGCCAGCAGATGGGACCTGGGGCGGAACACTGAAGCTTTCTTT. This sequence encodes CASRWDLGRNTEAFF.

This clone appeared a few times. CDR3 DNA: TGTGCCAGCAGCCAGGTCGGCTCAGGTGAAAAACTGTTTTTT. Protein sequence: CASSQVGSGEKLFF. This chain links TRBV5-6 with TRBJ1-4, with D uncertain. The germline V gene has CDR1 SGHDT and CDR2 YYEEEE. The germline V and J ends were trimmed by 4 bases and 7 bases, with 14 bases remaining between them. The CDR3 is 14 residues long.

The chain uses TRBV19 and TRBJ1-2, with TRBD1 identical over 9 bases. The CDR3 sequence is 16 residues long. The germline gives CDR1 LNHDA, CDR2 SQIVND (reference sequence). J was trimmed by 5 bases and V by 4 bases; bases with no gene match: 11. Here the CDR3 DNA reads TGTGCCAGTAGTACGCCCGGGACAGGGCATAAGTATGGCTACACCTTC. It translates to CASSTPGTGHKYGYTF.

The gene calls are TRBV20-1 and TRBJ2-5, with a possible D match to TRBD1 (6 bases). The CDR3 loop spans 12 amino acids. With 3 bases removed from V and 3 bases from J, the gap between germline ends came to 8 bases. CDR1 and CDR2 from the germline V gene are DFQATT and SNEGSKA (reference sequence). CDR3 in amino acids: CSASAGEETQYF. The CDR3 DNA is TGCAGTGCTAGTGCAGGGGAAGAGACCCAGTACTTC.

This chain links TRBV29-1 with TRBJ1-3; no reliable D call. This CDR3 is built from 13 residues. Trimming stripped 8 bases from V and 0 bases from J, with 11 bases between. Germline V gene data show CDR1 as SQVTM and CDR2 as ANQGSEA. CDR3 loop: CSIAASSGNTIYF. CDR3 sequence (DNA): TGCAGCATCGCGGCGAGCTCTGGAAACACCATATATTTT. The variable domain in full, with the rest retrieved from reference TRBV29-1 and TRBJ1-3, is SAVISQKPSRDICQRGTSLTIQCQVDSQVTMMFWYRQQPGQSLTLIATANQGSEATYESGFVIDKFPISRPNLTFSTLTVSNMSPEDSSIYLCSIAASSGNTIYFGEGSWLTVV.

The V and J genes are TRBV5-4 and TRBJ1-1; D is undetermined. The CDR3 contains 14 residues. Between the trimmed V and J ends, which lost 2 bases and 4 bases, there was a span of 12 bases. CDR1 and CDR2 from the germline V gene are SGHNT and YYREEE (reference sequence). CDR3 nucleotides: TGTGCCAGCAGCTTTGGCCCCTTGGGCACTGAAGCTTTCTTT. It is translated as CASSFGPLGTEAFF.

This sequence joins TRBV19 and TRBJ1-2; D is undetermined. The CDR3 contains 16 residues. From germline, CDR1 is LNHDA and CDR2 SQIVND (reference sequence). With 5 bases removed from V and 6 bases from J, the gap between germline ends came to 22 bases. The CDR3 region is CASSSGAGIAVDGYTF. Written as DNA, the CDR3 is TGTGCCAGTAGTTCCGGCGCCGGGATTGCGGTCGATGGCTACACCTTC.

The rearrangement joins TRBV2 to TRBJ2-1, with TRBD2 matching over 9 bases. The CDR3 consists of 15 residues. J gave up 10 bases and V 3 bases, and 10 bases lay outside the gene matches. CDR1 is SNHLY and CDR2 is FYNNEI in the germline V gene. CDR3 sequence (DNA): TGTGCCAGCAGTGAGGCCCTAGCGGGGAGGGGGGAGCAGTTCTTC. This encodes CASSEALAGRGEQFF.

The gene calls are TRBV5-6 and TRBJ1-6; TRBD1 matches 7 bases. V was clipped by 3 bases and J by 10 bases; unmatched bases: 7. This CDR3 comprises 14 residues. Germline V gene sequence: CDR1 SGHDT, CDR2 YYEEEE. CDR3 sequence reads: CASSSWTGRSPLHF. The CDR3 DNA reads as TGTGCCAGCAGCTCCTGGACAGGCAGGTCACCCCTCCACTTT. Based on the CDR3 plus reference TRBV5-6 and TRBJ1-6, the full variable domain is DAGVTQSPTHLIKTRGQQVTLRCSPKSGHDTVSWYQQALGQGPQFIFQYYEEEERQRGNFPDRFSGHQFPNYSSELNVNALLLGDSALYLCASSSWTGRSPLHFGNGTRLTVT.

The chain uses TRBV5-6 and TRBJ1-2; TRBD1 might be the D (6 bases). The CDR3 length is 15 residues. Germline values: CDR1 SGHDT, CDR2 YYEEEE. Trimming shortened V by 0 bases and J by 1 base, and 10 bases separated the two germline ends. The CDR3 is CASSLEIGGNYGYTF. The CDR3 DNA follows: TGTGCCAGCAGCTTGGAAATAGGGGGTAACTATGGCTACACCTTC.

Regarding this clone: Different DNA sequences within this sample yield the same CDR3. DNA of the CDR3: TGTGCCAGCAGCCAAGTGGTGGGGGGGAACGAGCAGTACTTC. Translating gives CASSQVVGGNEQYF. The rearrangement links TRBV3-1 (or the pseudogene TRBV3-2) to TRBJ2-7, with TRBD2 identical over 7 bases. Germline V lookup: CDR1 LGHDT, CDR2 YNNKEL (reference sequence). V gave up 1 base and J gave up 5 bases; unmatched junction bases: 5. The CDR3 sequence is 14 residues long.